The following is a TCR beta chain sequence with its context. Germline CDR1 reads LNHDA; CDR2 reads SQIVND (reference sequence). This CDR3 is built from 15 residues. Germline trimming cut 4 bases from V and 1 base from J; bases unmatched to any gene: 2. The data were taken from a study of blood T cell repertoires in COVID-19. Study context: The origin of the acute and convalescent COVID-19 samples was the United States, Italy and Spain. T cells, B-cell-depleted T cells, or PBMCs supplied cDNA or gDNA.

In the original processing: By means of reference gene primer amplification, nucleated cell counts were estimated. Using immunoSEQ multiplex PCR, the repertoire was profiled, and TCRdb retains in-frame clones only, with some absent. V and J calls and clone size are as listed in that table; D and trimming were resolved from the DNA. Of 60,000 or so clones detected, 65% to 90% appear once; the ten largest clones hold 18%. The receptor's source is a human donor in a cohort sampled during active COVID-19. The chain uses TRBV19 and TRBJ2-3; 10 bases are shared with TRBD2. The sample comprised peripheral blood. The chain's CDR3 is CASSTLAGRTDTQYF. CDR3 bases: TGTGCCAGTAGTACACTAGCGGGGCGCACAGATACGCAGTATTTT.